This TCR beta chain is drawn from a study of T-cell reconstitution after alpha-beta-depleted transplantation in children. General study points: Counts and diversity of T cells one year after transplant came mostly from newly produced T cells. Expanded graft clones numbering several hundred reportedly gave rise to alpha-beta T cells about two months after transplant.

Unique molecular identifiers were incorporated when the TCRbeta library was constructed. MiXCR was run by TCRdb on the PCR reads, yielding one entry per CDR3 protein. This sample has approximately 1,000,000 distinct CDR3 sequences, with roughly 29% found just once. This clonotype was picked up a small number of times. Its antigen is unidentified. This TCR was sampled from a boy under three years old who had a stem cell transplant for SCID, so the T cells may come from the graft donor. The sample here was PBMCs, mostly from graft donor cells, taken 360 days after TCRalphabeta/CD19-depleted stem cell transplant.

The chain's CDR3 is CASTWRSNQPQHF. The CDR3 nucleotides are TGTGCCAGCACGTGGAGGAGCAATCAGCCCCAGCATTTT. The V call is TRBV12-3 or TRBV12-4, the J call TRBJ1-5; D is uncertain. The V end lost 7 bases, the J end lost 1 base, and 8 bases lay between the germline ends. CDR3 length: 13 amino acids.